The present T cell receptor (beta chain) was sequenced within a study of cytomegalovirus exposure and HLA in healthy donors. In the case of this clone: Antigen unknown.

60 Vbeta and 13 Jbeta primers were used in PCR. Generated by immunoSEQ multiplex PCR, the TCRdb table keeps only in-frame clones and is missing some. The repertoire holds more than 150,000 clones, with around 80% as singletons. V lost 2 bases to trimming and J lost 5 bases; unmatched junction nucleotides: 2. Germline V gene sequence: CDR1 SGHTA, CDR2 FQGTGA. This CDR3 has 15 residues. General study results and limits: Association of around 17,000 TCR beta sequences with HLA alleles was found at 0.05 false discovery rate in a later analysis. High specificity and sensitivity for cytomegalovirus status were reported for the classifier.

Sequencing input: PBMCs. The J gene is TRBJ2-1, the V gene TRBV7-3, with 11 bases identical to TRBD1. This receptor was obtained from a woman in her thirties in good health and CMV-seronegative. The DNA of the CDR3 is TGTGCCAGCAGCTTACGGACAGGGGGCCACAATGAGCAGTTCTTC. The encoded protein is CASSLRTGGHNEQFF.